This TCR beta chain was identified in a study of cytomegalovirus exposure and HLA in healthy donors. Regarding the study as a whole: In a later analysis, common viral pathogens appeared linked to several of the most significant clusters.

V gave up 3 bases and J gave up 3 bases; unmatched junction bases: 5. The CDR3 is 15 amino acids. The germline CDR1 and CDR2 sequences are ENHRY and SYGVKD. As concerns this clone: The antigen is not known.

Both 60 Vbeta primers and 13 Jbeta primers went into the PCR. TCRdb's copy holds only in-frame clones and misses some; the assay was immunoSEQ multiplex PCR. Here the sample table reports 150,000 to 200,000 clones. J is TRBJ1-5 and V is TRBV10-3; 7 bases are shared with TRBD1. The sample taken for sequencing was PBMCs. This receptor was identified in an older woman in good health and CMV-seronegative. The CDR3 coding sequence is TGTGCCATCAGTGATACAGGGGCCGTCAATCAGCCCCAGCATTTT. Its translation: CAISDTGAVNQPQHF.